This entry lists 20 T cell receptor beta chains sequenced from one sample in a study of CD4 T cells in relation to SARS-CoV-2 and coronaviruses. Unexposed donor CD4+ T cells date from about 2010-2018, before the COVID-19 pandemic. Isolation of CD4+ T cells took place after nine to ten days in culture. Data came from immunoSEQ multiplex PCR; TCRdb stores just in-frame clones and leaves some out. Of some 29,000 clones listed, 74% are singletons. Antigens for these TCRs are unknown. The sample consisted of CD4+ T cells from PBMCs, cultured in vitro. The receptors shown here come from a human donor in good health.

The chain employs TRBV19 and TRBJ2-6; weak D call: TRBD2 (5 bases). Trimming left V 8 bases short and J 5 bases short, with 10 bases between. Per germline, CDR1 LNHDA and CDR2 SQIVND (reference sequence). This CDR3 is built from 13 residues. CDR3 amino acids: CASSDSWANVLTF. The CDR3 DNA follows: TGTGCCAGTTCGGACTCCTGGGCCAACGTCCTGACTTTC. The full variable domain, completed using reference TRBV19 and TRBJ2-6, is DGGITQSPKYLFRKEGQNVTLSCEQNLNHDAMYWYRQDPGQGLRLIYYSQIVNDFQKGDIAEGYSVSREKKESFPLTVTSAQKNPTAFYLCASSDSWANVLTFGAGSRLTVL.

The chain is built from TRBV25-1 and TRBJ1-2; 7 bases map to TRBD1. Trimming removed 2 bases from V and 6 bases from J; junction bases left unmatched: 9. CDR1 MGHDK and CDR2 SYGVNS come from the germline V gene. CDR3 length: 15 amino acids. This chain's CDR3 is CASSERQGDEDGYTF. CDR3 sequence (DNA): TGTGCCAGCAGTGAACGACAGGGAGATGAAGATGGCTACACCTTC.

The rearrangement links TRBV12-5 to TRBJ1-2, with no clear D. The CDR3 runs to 16 residues. Trimming took 2 bases from V and 1 from J, leaving 14 bases between them. Germline CDR1 is LGHNT and CDR2 is FRNRAP. The CDR3: CASGLSSGFFNYGYTF. The CDR3 DNA is TGTGCTAGTGGTTTGTCCTCGGGATTTTTTAACTATGGCTACACCTTC.

J is TRBJ1-4 and V is TRBV19; D unclear. V lost 5 bases to trimming and J lost 1 base, with 8 bases between them. The CDR3 totals 14 residues. The germline gives CDR1 LNHDA, CDR2 SQIVND (reference sequence). CDR3 loop: CASSVTITNEKLFF. The CDR3 DNA sequence: TGTGCCAGTAGTGTTACGATAACTAATGAAAAACTGTTTTTT.

V is TRBV7-9 and J is TRBJ1-2; 7 bases align to TRBD1. Germline CDR1 is SEHNR and CDR2 is FQNEAQ (reference sequence). Trimming cost V 5 bases and J 4 bases; bases outside gene matches: 19. This CDR3 region has 18 residues. Here the CDR3 DNA reads TGTGCCAGCAGCGTAAGGGACAGAAGTTACTATCTTGTCTATGGCTACACCTTC. It yields the protein CASSVRDRSYYLVYGYTF.

This clone was picked up a small number of times. The CDR3 sequence: CASRATWALDGYTF. The DNA for the CDR3 is TGTGCCAGCAGGGCGACATGGGCTCTAGATGGCTACACCTTC. The chain joins TRBV5-5 to TRBJ1-2, with no clear D. Between the trimmed V and J ends, which lost 5 bases and 6 bases, there was a span of 17 bases. CDR1 is SGHKS and CDR2 is YYEKEE in the germline V gene (reference sequence). The CDR3 sequence is 14 residues long.

This clone was seen more than once but under ten times. The chain couples TRBV5-4 to TRBJ1-2, with 10 bases aligning to TRBD1. CDR3 length: 14 amino acids. Per germline, CDR1 SGHNT and CDR2 YYREEE (reference sequence). V was pared by 5 bases and J by 4 bases, with 5 bases of the junction left unmatched. CDR3 DNA sequence: TGTGCCAGCAGGCGGACAGGGGGAGCCTATGGCTACACCTTC. Translated, it gives CASRRTGGAYGYTF.

The chain couples TRBV4-1 to TRBJ2-3, with 16 positions matching TRBD2. Germline assignment: CDR1 MGHRA and CDR2 YSYEKL. Losses at the gene ends were 3 bases for V and 3 bases for J; bases not matched to a gene: 9. The CDR3 totals 19 residues. CDR3 sequence (DNA): TGCGCCAGCAGCCAGAGGGGGACTAGCGGGGGGGCTGGGACAGATACGCAGTATTTT. Protein sequence: CASSQRGTSGGAGTDTQYF.

The genes are TRBV7-2 and TRBJ1-1; D is uncertain. Germline V gives CDR1 SGHTA, CDR2 FQGNSA. This CDR3 region has 15 residues. The germline V and J ends were trimmed by 5 bases and 1 base, with 14 bases remaining between them. The CDR3 sequence is CASSRKVAGNTEAFF. CDR3 DNA: TGTGCCAGCAGCCGCAAAGTTGCAGGGAACACTGAAGCTTTCTTT.

This rearrangement joins TRBV6-5 to TRBJ2-5; D possibly corresponds to TRBD2 (6 bases). CDR1 is MNHEY, CDR2 SVGAGI, per germline. The CDR3 is 14 residues long. V was shortened by 8 bases and J by 0 bases, with 13 bases between the two germline ends. CDR3 sequence: CASVEGLYQETQYF. CDR3 nucleotide sequence: TGTGCCAGCGTTGAGGGACTGTACCAAGAGACCCAGTACTTC.

This chain uses TRBV11-2 with TRBJ2-3; D uncertain. The V gene lost 2 bases and the J gene lost 2 bases, with 14 bases spanning the gap. This CDR3 is built from 16 residues. Germline CDR1 and CDR2: SGHAT and FQNNGV. The CDR3 here is CASSLSAARHTDTQYF. CDR3 in DNA: TGTGCCAGCAGCTTAAGCGCGGCTAGACACACAGATACGCAGTATTTT.

The chain has TRBV12-5 and TRBJ1-4, with 8 nucleotides matching TRBD1. The V gene end was trimmed by 5 bases and the J gene end by 5 bases; junction bases not matched to a gene: 7. The V gene's germline CDR1 is LGHNT and CDR2 FRNRAP. This CDR3 region has 15 residues. The CDR3 reads CASGAGDRTNEKLFF. The CDR3 DNA reads TGTGCTAGTGGTGCCGGGGACAGGACAAATGAAAAACTGTTTTTT.

CDR3 residues: CASSLTLIGSGEKLFF. CDR3 in DNA: TGTGCCAGCAGCTTAACGTTAATAGGCTCGGGGGAAAAACTGTTTTTT. V gene TRBV11-2 combines with J gene TRBJ1-4; D gene uncertain. Per the germline V gene, CDR1 is SGHAT and CDR2 is FQNNGV. The CDR3 has 16 residues. V was pared by 2 bases and J by 8 bases, with 18 bases between.

The chain employs TRBV1 and TRBJ2-3; TRBD2, the table's D call, was not compared with the DNA. TRBV1 is annotated as a pseudogene. This CDR3 has 15 residues. CDR3 sequence (DNA): TGCACCAGCAGCCAAGCTAGCGGGAGGACAGATACGCAGTATTTT. Translating it yields CTSSQASGRTDTQYF.

The chain is built from TRBV29-1 and TRBJ1-2; 8 bases align to TRBD1. The V gene's germline CDR1 is SQVTM and CDR2 ANQGSEA. This CDR3 is built from 12 residues. V gave up 7 bases and J gave up 8 bases; unmatched junction bases: 9. CDR3 protein: CSASKTGDGYTF. For the CDR3, the DNA is TGCAGCGCTAGTAAGACAGGGGACGGCTACACCTTC.

The CDR3 spells CASRGLAATDTQYF. CDR3 coding DNA: TGTGCCAGCAGAGGACTAGCGGCCACAGATACGCAGTATTTT. The chain is built from TRBV6-5 and TRBJ2-3; 10 nucleotides match TRBD2. Germline-derived CDR1 and CDR2 are MNHEY and SVGAGI. This CDR3 is built from 14 residues. Trimming at V came to 6 bases and at J to 2 bases, leaving 2 bases not matched to a gene.

Only a few counts were recorded for this clone. The chain carries TRBV29-1 and TRBJ2-2; D not certain. Germline assignment: CDR1 SQVTM and CDR2 ANQGSEA. The CDR3 has 13 residues. Trimming shortened V by 3 bases and J by 8 bases, and 13 bases separated the two germline ends. CDR3: CSVDVTGVGELFF. The CDR3 nucleotides are TGCAGCGTTGATGTTACGGGTGTGGGGGAGCTGTTTTTT.

The rearrangement joins TRBV5-4 to TRBJ2-3, with D possibly TRBD2 on 6 matching bases. Trimming removed 0 bases from V and 2 bases from J, with 10 bases in between. From germline, CDR1 is SGHNT and CDR2 YYREEE (reference sequence). The CDR3 has 15 residues. CDR3 amino acids: CASSLGGVVTDTQYF. As DNA, the CDR3 is TGTGCCAGCAGCTTGGGGGGGGTCGTCACAGATACGCAGTATTTT.

In its sample, this clone is large. V and J are TRBV6-1 and TRBJ1-2, with no clear D. V was trimmed by 3 bases and J by 4 bases, leaving 12 bases between them. Germline V gives CDR1 MNHNS, CDR2 SASEGT. CDR3 length: 14 residues. CDR3 residues: CASSDALLGYGYTF. DNA of the CDR3: TGTGCCAGCAGTGACGCCCTGCTTGGCTATGGCTACACCTTC.

V gene TRBV6-2 or TRBV6-3 combines with J gene TRBJ2-3, with D possibly TRBD1 on 6 matching bases. CDR3 size: 12 residues. CDR1 and CDR2 (germline): MNHEY, SVGEGT. V lost 4 bases and J 7 bases, leaving 9 bases between the germline ends. Written as DNA, the CDR3 is TGTGCCAGCAGTTTACAGGGAAATACGCAGTATTTT. It specifies CASSLQGNTQYF.